This T cell receptor (beta chain) was recovered during a study of T-cell memory formation after mild COVID-19. In germline, CDR1 is SGDLS, CDR2 YYNGEE. The V gene lost 7 bases and the J gene lost 9 bases, with 20 bases spanning the gap. The CDR3 extends over 15 amino acids. TCRdb called the 5' RACE reads again in MiXCR, with one record for every CDR3 protein. In the table there are about 160,000 distinct CDR3 sequences, roughly 31% of which are singletons. This chain joins TRBV9 and TRBJ1-6; D ambiguous. This TCR came from an adult woman who had mild COVID-19 (a few samples of this study predate the infection). Cell type and time point are not known. The material sequenced was PBMCs or a T cell subset sorted from them (not recorded which). CDR3 in DNA: TGTGCCAGCGGGATTGGGAGAAATCAAGGTTCACCCCTCCACTTT. This translates into CASGIGRNQGSPLHF.